Presented here are 3 T cell receptor beta chains from one specimen sequenced in a study of vaccination effects on CD4 cells after COVID-19. These receptors are not linked to any known antigen. Pools of viral peptides were used by the ViraFEST assay to expand antigen-specific CD4+ T cells ahead of sequencing. Following a roughly 9-day culture, CD4+ T cells were purified. Participants received two doses of either the BNT162b2 or mRNA-1273 vaccine. TCRdb keeps only in-frame clones here, not all; method: immunoSEQ multiplex PCR. The table has around 33,000 clones, 82% seen once. Sample: CD4+ T cells from PBMCs cultured with HCoV-NL63 spike peptides, taken after COVID-19 vaccination. The receptors come from a human donor who received a COVID-19 vaccine. Some clones in this sample may be carry-over from other donors' samples.

This chain joins TRBV6-5 and TRBJ2-7; 14 bases align to TRBD2. The CDR3 has 14 amino acids. V was pared by 5 bases and J by 7 bases, with 4 bases of the junction left unmatched. CDR1 is MNHEY, CDR2 SVGAGI, per germline. This CDR3 reads CASSRTSGGWEQYV. CDR3 DNA: TGTGCCAGCAGTCGGACTAGCGGGGGGTGGGAGCAGTACGTC.

The rearrangement uses TRBV18 and TRBJ1-2, with 7 bases matching TRBD1. Trimming at V came to 3 bases and at J to 6 bases, leaving 10 bases not matched to a gene. This CDR3 has 15 amino acids. Germline lookup yields CDR1 KGHSH and CDR2 LQKENI. Here the CDR3 DNA reads TGTGCCAGCTCACCCTACCCCAAACAGGGGAATGGCTACACCTTC. Protein sequence: CASSPYPKQGNGYTF.

The rearrangement joins TRBV6-4 to TRBJ2-1; 7 positions agree with TRBD1. J was trimmed by 0 bases and V by 6 bases; bases with no gene match: 8. The CDR3 is made up of 16 amino acids. Germline V lookup: CDR1 MRHNA, CDR2 SNTAGT. The CDR3 DNA is TGTGCCAGCAGCAAGGGACAGCCGAGCTCCTACAATGAGCAGTTCTTC. Protein: CASSKGQPSSYNEQFF.